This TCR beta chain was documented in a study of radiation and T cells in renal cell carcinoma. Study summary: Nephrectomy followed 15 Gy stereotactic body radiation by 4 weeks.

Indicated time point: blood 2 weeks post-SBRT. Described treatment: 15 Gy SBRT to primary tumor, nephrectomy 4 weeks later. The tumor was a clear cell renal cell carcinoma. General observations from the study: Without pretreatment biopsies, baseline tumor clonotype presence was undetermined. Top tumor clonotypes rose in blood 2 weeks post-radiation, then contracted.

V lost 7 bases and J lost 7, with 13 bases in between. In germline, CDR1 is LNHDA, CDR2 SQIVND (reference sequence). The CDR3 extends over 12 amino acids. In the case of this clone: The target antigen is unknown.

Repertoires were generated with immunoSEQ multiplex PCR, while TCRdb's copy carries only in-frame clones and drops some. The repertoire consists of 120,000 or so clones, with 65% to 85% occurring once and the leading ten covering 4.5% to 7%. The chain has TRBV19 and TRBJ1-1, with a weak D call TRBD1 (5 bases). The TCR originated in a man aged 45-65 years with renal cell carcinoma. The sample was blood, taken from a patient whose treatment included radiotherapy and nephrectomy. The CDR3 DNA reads TGTGCCAGTACCCGGGACGGTAATGAAGCTTTCTTT. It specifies CASTRDGNEAFF. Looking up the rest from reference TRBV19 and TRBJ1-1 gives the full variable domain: DGGITQSPKYLFRKEGQNVTLSCEQNLNHDAMYWYRQDPGQGLRLIYYSQIVNDFQKGDIAEGYSVSREKKESFPLTVTSAQKNPTAFYLCASTRDGNEAFFGQGTRLTVV.